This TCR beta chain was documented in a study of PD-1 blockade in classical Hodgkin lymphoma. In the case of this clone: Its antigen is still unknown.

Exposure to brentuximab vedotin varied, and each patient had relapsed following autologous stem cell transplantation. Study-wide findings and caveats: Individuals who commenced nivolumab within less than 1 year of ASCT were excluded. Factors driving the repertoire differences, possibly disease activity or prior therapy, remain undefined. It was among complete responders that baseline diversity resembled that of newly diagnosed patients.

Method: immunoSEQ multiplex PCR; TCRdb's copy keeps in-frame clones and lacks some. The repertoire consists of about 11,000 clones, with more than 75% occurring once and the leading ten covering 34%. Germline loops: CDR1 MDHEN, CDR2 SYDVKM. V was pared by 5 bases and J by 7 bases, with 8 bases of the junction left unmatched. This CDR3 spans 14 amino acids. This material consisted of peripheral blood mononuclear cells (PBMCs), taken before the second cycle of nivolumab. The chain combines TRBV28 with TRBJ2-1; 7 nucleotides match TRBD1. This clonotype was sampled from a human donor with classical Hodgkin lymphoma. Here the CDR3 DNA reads TGTGCCAGCAGTCCCGGGACAGAAGTTAATGAGCAGTTCTTC. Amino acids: CASSPGTEVNEQFF.